This T cell receptor beta chain comes out of a study of vaccination and CD4 T cells after COVID-19. General study results and limits: There was no significant change from approximately 21 to 38 median reactive clonotypes.

Described treatment: roughly 11-day PBMC culture with coronavirus spike peptide pools or control peptides (ViraFEST assay). The CDR3 runs 13 residues. Looked up from germline, CDR1 is SQVTM and CDR2 is ANQGSEA. V lost 5 bases, J lost 2 bases, and 6 bases stayed unmatched. Of note for this clonotype: Its antigen remains unknown.

With the Oncomine TCR Beta short-read assay, DNA from cultured CD4+ T cells was sequenced. TCRdb re-called the PCR reads through MiXCR, storing one row per CDR3 protein. The sample lists over 14,000 distinct CDR3 sequences, around 56% occurring once. The rearrangement links TRBV29-1 to TRBJ2-7, with TRBD2 matching 7 bases. Sequenced input: CD4+ T cells from blood, cultured in vitro. The sequence came from a human donor who had recovered from COVID-19. DNA of the CDR3: TGCAGCGTTCGATCCGGGGGGACCTACGAGCAGTACTTC. It encodes CSVRSGGTYEQYF.